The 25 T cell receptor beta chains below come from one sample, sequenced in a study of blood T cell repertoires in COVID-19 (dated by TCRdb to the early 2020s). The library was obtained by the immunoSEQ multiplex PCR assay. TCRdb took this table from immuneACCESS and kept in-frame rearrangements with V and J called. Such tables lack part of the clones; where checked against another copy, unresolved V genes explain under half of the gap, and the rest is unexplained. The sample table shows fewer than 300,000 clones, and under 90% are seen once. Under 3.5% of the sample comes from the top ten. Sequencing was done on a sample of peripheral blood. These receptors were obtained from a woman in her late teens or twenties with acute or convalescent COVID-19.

This CDR3 reads CATSSPLAGVVHNEQFF. The CDR3 DNA follows: TGTGCCACCAGCAGTCCACTAGCGGGAGTGGTACACAATGAGCAGTTCTTC. The chain links TRBV15 to TRBJ2-1; TRBD2 matches 11 bases. Germline V gene sequence: CDR1 LNHNV, CDR2 YYDKDF (reference sequence). This CDR3 comprises 17 residues. V lost 3 bases, J lost 5 bases, and 9 bases stayed unmatched.

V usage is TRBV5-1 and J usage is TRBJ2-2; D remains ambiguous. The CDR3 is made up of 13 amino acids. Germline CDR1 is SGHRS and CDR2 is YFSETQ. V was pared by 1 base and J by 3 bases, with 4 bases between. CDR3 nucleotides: TGCGCCAGCAGCTTGATCTACACCGGGGAGCTGTTTTTT. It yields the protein CASSLIYTGELFF. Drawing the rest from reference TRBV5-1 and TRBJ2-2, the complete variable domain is KAGVTQTPRYLIKTRGQQVTLSCSPISGHRSVSWYQQTPGQGLQFLFEYFSETQRNKGNFPGRFSGRQFSNSRSEMNVSTLELGDSALYLCASSLIYTGELFFGEGSRLTVL.

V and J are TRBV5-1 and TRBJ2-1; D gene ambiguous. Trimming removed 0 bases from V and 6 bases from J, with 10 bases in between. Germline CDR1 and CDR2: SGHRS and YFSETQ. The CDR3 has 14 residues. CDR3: CASSLGWSVNEQFF. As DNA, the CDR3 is TGCGCCAGCAGCTTGGGTTGGTCAGTCAATGAGCAGTTCTTC.

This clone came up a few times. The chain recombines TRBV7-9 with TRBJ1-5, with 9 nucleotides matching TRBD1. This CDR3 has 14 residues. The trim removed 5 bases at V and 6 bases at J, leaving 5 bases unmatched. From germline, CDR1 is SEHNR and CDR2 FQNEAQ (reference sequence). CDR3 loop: CASSQQGASQPQHF. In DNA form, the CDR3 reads TGTGCCAGCAGCCAACAGGGGGCTAGTCAGCCCCAGCATTTT. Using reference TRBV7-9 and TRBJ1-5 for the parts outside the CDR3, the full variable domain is DTGVSQNPRHKITKRGQNVTFRCDPISEHNRLYWYRQTLGQGPEFLTYFQNEAQLEKSRLLSDRFSAERPKGSFSTLEIQRTEQGDSAMYLCASSQQGASQPQHFGDGTRLSIL.

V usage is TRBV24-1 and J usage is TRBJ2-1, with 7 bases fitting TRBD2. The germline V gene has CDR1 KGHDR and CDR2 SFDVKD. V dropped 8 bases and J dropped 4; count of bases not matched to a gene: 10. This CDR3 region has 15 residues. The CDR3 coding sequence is TGTGCCACCACTGGGGCTAGCGGAACTTACAATGAGCAGTTCTTC. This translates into CATTGASGTYNEQFF.

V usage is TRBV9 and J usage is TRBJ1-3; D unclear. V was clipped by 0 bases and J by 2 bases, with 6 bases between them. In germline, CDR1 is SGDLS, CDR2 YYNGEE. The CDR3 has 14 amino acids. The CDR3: CASSVDRAGNTIYF. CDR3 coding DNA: TGTGCCAGCAGCGTAGATCGGGCTGGAAACACCATATATTTT.

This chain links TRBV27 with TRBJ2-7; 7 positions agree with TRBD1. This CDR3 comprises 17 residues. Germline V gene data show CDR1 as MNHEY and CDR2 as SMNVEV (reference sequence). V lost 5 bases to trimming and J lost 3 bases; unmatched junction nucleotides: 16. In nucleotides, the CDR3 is TGTGCCAGCAGTCGGAGACAGGGCGAAACCCTCGGCTACGAGCAGTACTTC. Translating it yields CASSRRQGETLGYEQYF.

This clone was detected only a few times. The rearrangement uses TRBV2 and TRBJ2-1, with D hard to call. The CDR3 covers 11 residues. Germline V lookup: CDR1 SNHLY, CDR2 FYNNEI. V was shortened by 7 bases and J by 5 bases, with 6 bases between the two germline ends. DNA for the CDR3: TGTGCCAGCATTATCGACAATGAGCAGTTCTTC. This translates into CASIIDNEQFF.

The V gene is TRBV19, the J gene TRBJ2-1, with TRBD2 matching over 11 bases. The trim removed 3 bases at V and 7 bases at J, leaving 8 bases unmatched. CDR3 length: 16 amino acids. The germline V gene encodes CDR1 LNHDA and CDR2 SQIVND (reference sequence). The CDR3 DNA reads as TGTGCCAGTAGTATGTTTTGGGGGACTAGCGGAAATGAGCAGTTCTTC. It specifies CASSMFWGTSGNEQFF. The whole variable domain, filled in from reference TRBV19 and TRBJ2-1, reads DGGITQSPKYLFRKEGQNVTLSCEQNLNHDAMYWYRQDPGQGLRLIYYSQIVNDFQKGDIAEGYSVSREKKESFPLTVTSAQKNPTAFYLCASSMFWGTSGNEQFFGPGTRLTVL.

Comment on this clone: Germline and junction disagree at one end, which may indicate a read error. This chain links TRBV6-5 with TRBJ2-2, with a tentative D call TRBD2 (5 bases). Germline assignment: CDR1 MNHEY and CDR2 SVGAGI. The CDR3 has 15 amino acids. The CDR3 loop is CASSRTFGNAGELFF. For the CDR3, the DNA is TGTGCCAGCAGCAGGACCTTCGGGAACGCCGGGGAGCTGTTTTTT.

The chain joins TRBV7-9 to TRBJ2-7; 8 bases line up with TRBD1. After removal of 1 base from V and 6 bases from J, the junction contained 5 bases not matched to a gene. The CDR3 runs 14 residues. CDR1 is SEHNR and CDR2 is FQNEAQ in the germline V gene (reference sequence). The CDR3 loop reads CASSLVQGDREQYF. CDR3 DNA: TGTGCCAGCAGCTTAGTACAGGGGGATCGCGAGCAGTACTTC.

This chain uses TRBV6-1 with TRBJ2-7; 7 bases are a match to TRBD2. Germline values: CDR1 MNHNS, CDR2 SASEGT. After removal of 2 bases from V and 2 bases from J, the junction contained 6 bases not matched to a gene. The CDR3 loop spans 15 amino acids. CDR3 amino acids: CASSEWGGLAYEQYF. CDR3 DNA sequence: TGTGCCAGCAGTGAATGGGGGGGGTTGGCCTACGAGCAGTACTTC.

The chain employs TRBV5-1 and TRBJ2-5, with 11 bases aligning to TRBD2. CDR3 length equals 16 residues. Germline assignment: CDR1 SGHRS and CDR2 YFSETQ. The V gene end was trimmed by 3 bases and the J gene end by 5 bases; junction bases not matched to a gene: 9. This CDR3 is CASSSLAGGIIETQYF. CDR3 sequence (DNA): TGCGCCAGCAGCTCGCTAGCGGGAGGTATCATTGAGACCCAGTACTTC.

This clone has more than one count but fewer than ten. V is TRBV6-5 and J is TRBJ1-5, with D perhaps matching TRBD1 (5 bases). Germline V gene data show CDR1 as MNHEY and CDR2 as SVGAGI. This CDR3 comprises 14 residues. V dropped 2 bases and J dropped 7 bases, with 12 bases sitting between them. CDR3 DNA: TGTGCCAGCAGTTACGCCCAGGGAAAACAGCCCCAGCATTTT. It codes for CASSYAQGKQPQHF.

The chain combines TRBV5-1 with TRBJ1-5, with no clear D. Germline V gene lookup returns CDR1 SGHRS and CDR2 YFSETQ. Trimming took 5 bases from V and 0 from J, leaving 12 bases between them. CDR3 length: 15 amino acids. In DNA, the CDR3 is TGCGCCAGCAGGGGAGGACCGAATAGCAATCAGCCCCAGCATTTT. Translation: CASRGGPNSNQPQHF. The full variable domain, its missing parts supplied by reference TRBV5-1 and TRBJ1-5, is KAGVTQTPRYLIKTRGQQVTLSCSPISGHRSVSWYQQTPGQGLQFLFEYFSETQRNKGNFPGRFSGRQFSNSRSEMNVSTLELGDSALYLCASRGGPNSNQPQHFGDGTRLSIL.

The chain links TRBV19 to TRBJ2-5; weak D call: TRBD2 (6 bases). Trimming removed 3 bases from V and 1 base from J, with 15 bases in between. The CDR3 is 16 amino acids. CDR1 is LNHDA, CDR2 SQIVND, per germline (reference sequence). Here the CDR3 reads CASSIQVAAIQETQYF. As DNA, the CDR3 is TGTGCCAGTAGTATCCAAGTAGCGGCAATCCAAGAGACCCAGTACTTC.

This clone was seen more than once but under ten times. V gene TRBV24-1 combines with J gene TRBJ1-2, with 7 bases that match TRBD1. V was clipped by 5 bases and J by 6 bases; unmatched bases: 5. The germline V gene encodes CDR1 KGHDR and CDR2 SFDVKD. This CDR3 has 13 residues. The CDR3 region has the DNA TGTGCCACCAGTGGCGGGACAGAGGATGGCTACACCTTC. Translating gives CATSGGTEDGYTF.

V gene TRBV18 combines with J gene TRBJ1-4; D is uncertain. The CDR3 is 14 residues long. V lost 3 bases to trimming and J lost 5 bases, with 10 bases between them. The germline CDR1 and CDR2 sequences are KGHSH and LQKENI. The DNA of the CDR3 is TGTGCCAGCTCACCCCGGCAGGCGAATGAAAAACTGTTTTTT. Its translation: CASSPRQANEKLFF.

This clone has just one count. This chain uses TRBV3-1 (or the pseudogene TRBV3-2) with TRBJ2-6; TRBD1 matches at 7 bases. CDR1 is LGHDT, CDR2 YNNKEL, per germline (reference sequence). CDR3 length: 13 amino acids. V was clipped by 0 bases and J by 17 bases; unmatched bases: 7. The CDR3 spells CASSQELWDSLTF. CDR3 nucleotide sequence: TGTGCCAGCAGCCAAGAGTTATGGGACAGTTTGACTTTC.

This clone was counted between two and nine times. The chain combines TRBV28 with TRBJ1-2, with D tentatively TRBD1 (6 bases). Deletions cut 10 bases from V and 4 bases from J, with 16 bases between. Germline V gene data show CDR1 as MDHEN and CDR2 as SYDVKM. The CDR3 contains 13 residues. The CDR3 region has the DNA TGTGCCACCGGGCCGCAGGGGCCCTATGGCTACACCTTC. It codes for CATGPQGPYGYTF.

CDR3 region: CASSPRGGPRIFNTGELFF. CDR3 DNA sequence: TGTGCCAGTAGTCCCAGAGGGGGACCCCGAATCTTTAACACCGGGGAGCTGTTTTTT. This chain uses TRBV19 with TRBJ2-2, with D maybe TRBD1 (6 bases). V shed 5 bases and J shed 2 bases, with 24 bases lying between them. The CDR3 runs 19 residues. The germline V gene has CDR1 LNHDA and CDR2 SQIVND (reference sequence).

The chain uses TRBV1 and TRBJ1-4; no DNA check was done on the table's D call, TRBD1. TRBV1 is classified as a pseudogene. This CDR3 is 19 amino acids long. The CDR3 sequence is CTSSQGDRPTTSTNEKLFF. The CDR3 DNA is TGCACCAGCAGCCAAGGGGACAGACCAACTACTTCAACTAATGAAAAACTGTTTTTT.

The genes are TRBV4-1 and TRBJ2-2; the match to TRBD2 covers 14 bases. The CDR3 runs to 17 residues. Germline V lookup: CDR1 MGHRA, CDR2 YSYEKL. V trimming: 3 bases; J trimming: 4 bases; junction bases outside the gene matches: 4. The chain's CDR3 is CASSQGTSGSFTGELFF. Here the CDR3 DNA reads TGCGCCAGCAGCCAGGGGACTAGCGGGAGTTTCACCGGGGAGCTGTTTTTT.

The CDR3 loop is CASTSAGTSGRREQFF. The CDR3 nucleotides read TGTGCCAGTACCTCCGCGGGGACTAGCGGGAGACGTGAGCAGTTCTTC. J is TRBJ2-1 and V is TRBV19; 14 nucleotides line up with TRBD2. Germline V gene data show CDR1 as LNHDA and CDR2 as SQIVND (reference sequence). Trimming cost V 7 bases and J 9 bases; bases outside gene matches: 11. The CDR3 is made up of 16 amino acids. Full variable domain (outside the CDR3, taken from reference TRBV19 and TRBJ2-1): DGGITQSPKYLFRKEGQNVTLSCEQNLNHDAMYWYRQDPGQGLRLIYYSQIVNDFQKGDIAEGYSVSREKKESFPLTVTSAQKNPTAFYLCASTSAGTSGRREQFFGPGTRLTVL.

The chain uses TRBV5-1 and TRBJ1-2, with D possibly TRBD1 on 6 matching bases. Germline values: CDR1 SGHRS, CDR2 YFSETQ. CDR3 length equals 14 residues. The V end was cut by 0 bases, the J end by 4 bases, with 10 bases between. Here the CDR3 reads CASSLGGQSYGYTF. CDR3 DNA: TGCGCCAGCAGCTTGGGGGGGCAGTCCTATGGCTACACCTTC.